This T cell receptor (beta chain) came from a study of T cell responses to AZD1222 COVID-19 vaccine. Study overall: Second doses were pooled across both intervals (about 4 or about 12 weeks). Study-level points and caveats: The span of vaccine-associated CD4 TCRs extended across spike, with dominance at 160-218 and 743-854. After the peak T cell response, and only then, were repertoires sampled. Possibly, clonal diversity was underestimated; donors were largely white British and included more females.

V shed 0 bases and J shed 6 bases, with 12 bases lying between them. The germline gives CDR1 SGHRS, CDR2 YFSETQ. This CDR3 is 14 amino acids long. Clones were read by immunoSEQ multiplex PCR, and TCRdb kept only the in-frame ones, dropping some. The data hold around 130,000 clones, with roughly 87% observed a single time. As to this clone: The antigen remains undetermined.

The V and J genes are TRBV5-1 and TRBJ1-1; D is uncertain. The sequence was obtained from an adult in good health. Sequences were derived from peripheral blood, sampled on day 0 of AZD1222 vaccination. The CDR3 sequence: CASSLGQAGAEAFF. The CDR3 nucleotides read TGCGCCAGCAGCTTGGGCCAAGCTGGGGCTGAAGCTTTCTTT.